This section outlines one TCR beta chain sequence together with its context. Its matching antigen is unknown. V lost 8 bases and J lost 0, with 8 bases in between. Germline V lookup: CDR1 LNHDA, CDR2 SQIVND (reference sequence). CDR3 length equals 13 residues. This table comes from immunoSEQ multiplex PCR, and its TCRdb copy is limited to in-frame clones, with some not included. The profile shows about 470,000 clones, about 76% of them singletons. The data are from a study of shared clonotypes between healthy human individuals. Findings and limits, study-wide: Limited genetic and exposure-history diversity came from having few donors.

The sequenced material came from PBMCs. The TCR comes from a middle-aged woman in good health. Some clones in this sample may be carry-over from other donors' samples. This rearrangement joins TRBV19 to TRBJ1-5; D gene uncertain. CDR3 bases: TGTGCCAGTTCGGGGTTTAGCAATCAGCCCCAGCATTTT. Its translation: CASSGFSNQPQHF.